This T cell receptor beta chain is from a study of neurological immune-mediated disorders. At the level of the study: Relapsing-remitting forms accounted for 31 of the 34 multiple sclerosis patients and secondary progressive forms for 3.

MiXCR, run by TCRdb on the 5' RACE reads, gives a single entry per CDR3 protein. The table records about 71,000 distinct CDR3 sequences, 4.5% of them present only once. This CDR3 has 14 amino acids. Trimming left V 5 bases short and J 3 bases short, with 14 bases between. CDR1 is SGHRS, CDR2 YFSETQ, per germline. Unsorted libraries were derived from 2 million PBMCs stored at -80 C. The sample holds a few counts of this clonotype. The sample comprised PBMCs. The clonotype originates from a man aged 25 to 45 with multiple sclerosis. The chain is built from TRBV5-1 and TRBJ1-1; D possibly corresponds to TRBD1 (5 bases). The CDR3 sequence: CASRPSGRDTEAFF. Here the CDR3 DNA reads TGCGCCAGCAGGCCCTCGGGGCGAGACACTGAAGCTTTCTTT.